This T cell receptor beta chain was documented in a study of graft-versus-host responses after intestinal transplantation. Study results and caveats: Recipient marrow contained GvH clones, some of which appeared first in ileum or blood. When patients had graft-donor T cell macrochimerism, their allografts held high graft-versus-host to host-versus-graft clonal ratios.

As to this clone: Its specificity is not known.

Sequenced by immunoSEQ multiplex PCR; TCRdb stores in-frame clones only, minus some. The sample includes 90,000 to 150,000 clones, 85% to 95% of them seen just once. Deletions cut 5 bases from V and 4 bases from J, with 21 bases between. Germline V gene sequence: CDR1 SGHTA, CDR2 FQGTGA. The CDR3 spans 16 residues. Sequenced material: unstimulated CD8+ T cells sorted from spleen or lymph node cells, taken before intestinal transplant. The TCR comes from a human donor who received an intestinal transplant. The V gene is TRBV7-3, the J gene TRBJ2-7, with D perhaps matching TRBD2 (6 bases). The CDR3 DNA reads TGTGCCAGCAGCCCGGGGCAGACCGTACGGGAGTACGAGCAGTACTTC. It codes for CASSPGQTVREYEQYF.